This entry lists 17 T cell receptor beta chains sequenced from one sample in a study of cytomegalovirus exposure and HLA in healthy donors. Method: immunoSEQ multiplex PCR; TCRdb's copy keeps in-frame clones and lacks some. The sample has about 76,000 clones, nearly 95% seen once. The sample was PBMCs. All receptors derive from a man between 18 and 29 years old in good health and CMV-seropositive.

The chain is built from TRBV5-1 and TRBJ2-1, with a weak D call TRBD1 (6 bases). The CDR3 runs to 13 residues. V was clipped by 4 bases and J by 7 bases, with 12 bases between them. CDR1 is SGHRS and CDR2 is YFSETQ in the germline V gene. CDR3: CASSRPQGNEQFF. The DNA of the CDR3 is TGCGCCAGCAGCCGGCCTCAGGGGAATGAGCAGTTCTTC.

The V gene is TRBV29-1, the J gene TRBJ2-3; the D gene is possibly TRBD2 (6 bases). The CDR3 extends over 14 amino acids. The ends were cut back, 4 bases at V and 1 base at J, with 12 bases in the middle. Germline V gene sequence: CDR1 SQVTM, CDR2 ANQGSEA. CDR3 nucleotides: TGCAGCGTTGTGGGGGGAGTGGGCACAGATACGCAGTATTTT. It encodes CSVVGGVGTDTQYF.

The chain joins TRBV10-3 to TRBJ1-1; tentative D call: TRBD1 (5 bases). The CDR3 spans 11 residues. Germline loops: CDR1 ENHRY, CDR2 SYGVKD. V lost 4 bases and J 11 bases, leaving 11 bases between the germline ends. The CDR3 sequence: CAISAEGTAFF. CDR3 coding DNA: TGTGCCATCAGTGCGGAGGGGACGGCTTTCTTT.

V is TRBV11-1 and J is TRBJ2-3; 7 bases map to TRBD1. The CDR3 extends over 18 amino acids. V dropped 1 base and J dropped 0; count of bases not matched to a gene: 10. From germline, CDR1 is SGHAT and CDR2 FQDESV (reference sequence). In DNA form, the CDR3 reads TGTGCCAGCAGCTTAGGATCAGGGGGACCTATGAGCACAGATACGCAGTATTTT. Protein sequence: CASSLGSGGPMSTDTQYF.

The chain couples TRBV7-3 to TRBJ2-7, with 7 bases fitting TRBD1. This CDR3 is 14 amino acids long. The V and J ends lost 5 bases and 6 bases, in that order; junction bases with no gene match: 10. Per the germline V gene, CDR1 is SGHTA and CDR2 is FQGTGA. The CDR3 sequence is CASSPDRSNSEQYF. The CDR3 DNA follows: TGTGCCAGCAGCCCGGACAGGTCTAACAGCGAGCAGTACTTC.

V is TRBV28 and J is TRBJ2-1, with 9 bases that match TRBD2. This CDR3 is built from 15 residues. V was pared by 2 bases and J by 4 bases, with 3 bases of the junction left unmatched. Germline CDR1 MDHEN, CDR2 SYDVKM. The CDR3 region has the DNA TGTGCCAGCAGTTTAACTAGCGGGTCTTACAATGAGCAGTTCTTC. It translates to CASSLTSGSYNEQFF.

This clone was recorded only once. The genes are TRBV15 and TRBJ2-4; 7 bases line up with TRBD1. V dropped 5 bases and J dropped 0; count of bases not matched to a gene: 10. Germline V gives CDR1 LNHNV, CDR2 YYDKDF (reference sequence). This CDR3 has 17 amino acids. The CDR3 DNA reads TGTGCCACCAGCGGCTGGAGACAGGGCTTAGCCAAAAACATTCAGTACTTC. Protein: CATSGWRQGLAKNIQYF.

The rearrangement uses TRBV9 and TRBJ1-2; perhaps TRBD1 as D (5 bases). Trimming pared 5 bases from V and 0 bases from J, leaving 20 bases between. Germline V gives CDR1 SGDLS, CDR2 YYNGEE. The CDR3 extends over 17 amino acids. CDR3 sequence reads: CASRFQGIRTPNYGYTF. CDR3 coding DNA: TGTGCCAGCAGATTCCAGGGCATCCGTACCCCTAACTATGGCTACACCTTC.

In this sample, this clone turned up a few times. The gene calls are TRBV19 and TRBJ2-2, with 9 bases identical to TRBD1. The length of the CDR3 is 15 residues. V shed 4 bases and J 5 bases; nucleotides not matched to a gene: 5. Germline CDR1 LNHDA, CDR2 SQIVND (reference sequence). The CDR3 nucleotides are TGTGCCAGTAGTAGAGGGACAGGGCGAACCGGGGAGCTGTTTTTT. This sequence encodes CASSRGTGRTGELFF.

This clone was detected many times. The chain uses TRBV27 and TRBJ1-5; D not certain. The CDR3 consists of 13 residues. V lost 8 bases, J lost 5 bases, and 13 bases lay in between. The V gene's germline CDR1 is MNHEY and CDR2 SMNVEV (reference sequence). The CDR3 region has the DNA TGTGCCAGCTCCCCACAGCCTTATCAGCCCCAGCATTTT. It codes for CASSPQPYQPQHF.

The chain is built from TRBV6-5 and TRBJ2-1; the D gene is possibly TRBD1 (6 bases). The V end lost 6 bases, the J end lost 0 bases, and 12 bases lay between the germline ends. The CDR3 is made up of 15 amino acids. In germline, CDR1 is MNHEY, CDR2 SVGAGI. The CDR3 protein is CASSPQGSSYNEQFF. CDR3 bases: TGTGCCAGCAGCCCCCAGGGGAGCTCCTACAATGAGCAGTTCTTC.

This clone appeared once. The chain links TRBV11-2 to TRBJ2-7; D perhaps matches TRBD1 (5 bases). Trimming removed 1 base from V and 5 bases from J, with 6 bases in between. Per the germline V gene, CDR1 is SGHAT and CDR2 is FQNNGV. This CDR3 region has 12 residues. DNA of the CDR3: TGTGCCAGCAGCTTAGGGGGCAACGAGCAGTACTTC. Amino acids: CASSLGGNEQYF. Supplemented by reference TRBV11-2 and TRBJ2-7, the full variable domain reads EAGVAQSPRYKIIEKRQSVAFWCNPISGHATLYWYQQILGQGPKLLIQFQNNGVVDDSQLPKDRFSAERLKGVDSTLKIQPAKLEDSAVYLCASSLGGNEQYFGPGTRLTVT.

The chain recombines TRBV28 with TRBJ1-1; 8 bases align to TRBD1. Germline V gives CDR1 MDHEN, CDR2 SYDVKM. The CDR3 is 15 residues long. The V segment lost 3 bases and the J segment 6 bases; nucleotides outside the gene matches: 9. CDR3 loop: CASSFRAGGNSEAFF. CDR3 sequence (DNA): TGTGCCAGCAGTTTTCGGGCAGGGGGCAATTCTGAAGCTTTCTTT.

The V gene is TRBV4-2, the J gene TRBJ2-3; possibly TRBD2 for D (5 bases). Germline values: CDR1 LGHNA, CDR2 YNFKEQ. Trimming took off 3 bases at V and 3 bases at J, with 13 bases between the two ends. This CDR3 contains 15 residues. The CDR3 DNA reads as TGTGCCAGCAGCCATAGACTCGAGGGTACAGATACGCAGTATTTT. It translates to CASSHRLEGTDTQYF.

V usage is TRBV5-1 and J usage is TRBJ2-7; D not resolved. Germline values: CDR1 SGHRS, CDR2 YFSETQ. V was clipped by 0 bases and J by 2 bases, with 27 bases between them. The CDR3 spans 20 residues. The CDR3 is CASSLGSRYTLWFTPYEQYF. The DNA for the CDR3 is TGCGCCAGCAGCTTGGGGTCGAGGTATACCCTTTGGTTTACCCCCTACGAGCAGTACTTC.

V gene TRBV19 combines with J gene TRBJ2-1; TRBD2 matches 11 bases. Germline assignment: CDR1 LNHDA and CDR2 SQIVND (reference sequence). The CDR3 has 14 amino acids. Trimming took 6 bases from V and 10 from J; bases not matched to a gene: 8. The CDR3 DNA follows: TGTGCCAGTAGCCTAGGACTAGCGGGCTCCGAGCAGTTCTTC. It yields the protein CASSLGLAGSEQFF.

The chain is built from TRBV9 and TRBJ2-1; perhaps TRBD1 as D (6 bases). The CDR3 contains 16 residues. The V end lost 0 bases, the J end lost 7 bases, and 17 bases lay between the germline ends. The germline CDR1 and CDR2 sequences are SGDLS and YYNGEE. CDR3 sequence (DNA): TGTGCCAGCAGCGTAGATTTACAGGGTTCCGTGAATGAGCAGTTCTTC. The encoded protein is CASSVDLQGSVNEQFF.